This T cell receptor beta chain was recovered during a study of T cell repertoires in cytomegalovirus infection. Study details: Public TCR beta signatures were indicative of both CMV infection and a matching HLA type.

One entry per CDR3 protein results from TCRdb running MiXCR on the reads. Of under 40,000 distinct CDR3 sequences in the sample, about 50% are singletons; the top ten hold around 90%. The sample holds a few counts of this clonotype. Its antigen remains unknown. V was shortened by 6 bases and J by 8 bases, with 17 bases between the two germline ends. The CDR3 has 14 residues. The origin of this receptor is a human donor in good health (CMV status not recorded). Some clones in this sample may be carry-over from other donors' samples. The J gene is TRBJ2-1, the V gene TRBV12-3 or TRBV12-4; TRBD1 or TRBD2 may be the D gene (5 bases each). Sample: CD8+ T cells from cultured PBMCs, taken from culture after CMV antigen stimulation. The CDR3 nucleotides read TGTGCCAGCAGCCCTCAAGGGACCCTATATGAGCAGTTCTTC. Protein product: CASSPQGTLYEQFF.